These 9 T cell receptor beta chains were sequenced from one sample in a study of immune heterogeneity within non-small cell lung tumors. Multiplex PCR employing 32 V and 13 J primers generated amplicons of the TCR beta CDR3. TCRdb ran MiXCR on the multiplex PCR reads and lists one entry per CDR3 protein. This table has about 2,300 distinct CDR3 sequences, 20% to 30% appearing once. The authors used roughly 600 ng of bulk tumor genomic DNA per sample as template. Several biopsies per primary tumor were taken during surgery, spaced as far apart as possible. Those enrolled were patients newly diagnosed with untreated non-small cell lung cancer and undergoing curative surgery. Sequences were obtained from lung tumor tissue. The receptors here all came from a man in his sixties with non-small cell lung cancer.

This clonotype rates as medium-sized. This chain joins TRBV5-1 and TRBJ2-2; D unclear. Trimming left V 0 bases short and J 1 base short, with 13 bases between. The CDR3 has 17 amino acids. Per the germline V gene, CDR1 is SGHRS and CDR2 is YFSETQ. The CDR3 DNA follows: TGCGCCAGCAGCTTGGCCTTAGGGTTCAGGAACACCGGGGAGCTGTTTTTT. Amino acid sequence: CASSLALGFRNTGELFF.

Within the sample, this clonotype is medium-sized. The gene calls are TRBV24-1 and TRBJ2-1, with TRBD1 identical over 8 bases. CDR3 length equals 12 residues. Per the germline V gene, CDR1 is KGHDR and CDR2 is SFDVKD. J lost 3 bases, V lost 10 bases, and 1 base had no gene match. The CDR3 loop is CATGQGYNEQFF. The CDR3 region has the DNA TGTGCCACTGGACAGGGCTACAATGAGCAGTTCTTC.

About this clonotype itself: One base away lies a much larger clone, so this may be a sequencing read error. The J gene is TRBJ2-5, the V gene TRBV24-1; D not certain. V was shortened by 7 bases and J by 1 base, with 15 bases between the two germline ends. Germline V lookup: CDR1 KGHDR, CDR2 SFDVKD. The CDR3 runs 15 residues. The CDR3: CATSPRPGCQETQYF. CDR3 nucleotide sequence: TGTGCCACCAGCCCCAGGCCCGGCTGCCAAGAGACCCAGTACTTC.

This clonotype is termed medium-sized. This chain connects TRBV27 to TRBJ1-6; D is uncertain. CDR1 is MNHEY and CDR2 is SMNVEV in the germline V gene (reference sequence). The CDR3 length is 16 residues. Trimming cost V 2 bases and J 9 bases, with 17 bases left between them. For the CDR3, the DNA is TGTGCCAGCAGTTTAGGGCGTGCGGATCGGGCTTCACCCCTCCACTTT. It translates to CASSLGRADRASPLHF.

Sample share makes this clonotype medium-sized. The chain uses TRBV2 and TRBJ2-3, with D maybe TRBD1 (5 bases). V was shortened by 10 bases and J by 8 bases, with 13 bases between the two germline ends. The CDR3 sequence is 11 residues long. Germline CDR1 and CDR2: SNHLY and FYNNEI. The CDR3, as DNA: TGTGCCATGACAGAATCTGGTACGCAGTATTTT. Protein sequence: CAMTESGTQYF.

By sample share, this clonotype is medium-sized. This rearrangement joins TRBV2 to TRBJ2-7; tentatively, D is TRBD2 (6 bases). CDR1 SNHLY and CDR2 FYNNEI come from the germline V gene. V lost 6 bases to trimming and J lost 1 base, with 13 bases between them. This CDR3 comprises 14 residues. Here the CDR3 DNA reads TGTGCCAGCAGCCCGGAGGGGAATTCCTACGAGCAGTACTTC. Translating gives CASSPEGNSYEQYF.

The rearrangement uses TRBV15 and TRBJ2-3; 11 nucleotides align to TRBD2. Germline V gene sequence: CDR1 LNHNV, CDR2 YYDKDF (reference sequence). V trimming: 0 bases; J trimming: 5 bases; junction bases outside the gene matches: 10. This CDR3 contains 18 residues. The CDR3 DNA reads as TGTGCCACCAGCAGAGATACATTAGCGGGAGGGCAAAAAGATACGCAGTATTTT. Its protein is CATSRDTLAGGQKDTQYF. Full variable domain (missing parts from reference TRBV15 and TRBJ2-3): DAMVIQNPRYQVTQFGKPVTLSCSQTLNHNVMYWYQQKSSQAPKLLFHYYDKDFNNEADTPDNFQSRRPNTSFCFLDIRSPGLGDTAMYLCATSRDTLAGGQKDTQYFGPGTRLTVL.

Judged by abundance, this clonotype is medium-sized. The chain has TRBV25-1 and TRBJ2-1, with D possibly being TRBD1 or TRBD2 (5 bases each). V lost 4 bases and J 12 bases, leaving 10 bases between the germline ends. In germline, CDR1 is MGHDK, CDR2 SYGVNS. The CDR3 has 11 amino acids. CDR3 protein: CASSAGPRQFF. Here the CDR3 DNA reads TGTGCCAGCAGTGCGGGGCCCCGGCAGTTCTTC. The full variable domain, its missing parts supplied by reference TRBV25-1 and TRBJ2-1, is EADIYQTPRYLVIGTGKKITLECSQTMGHDKMYWYQQDPGMELHLIHYSYGVNSTEKGDLSSESTVSRIRTEHFPLTLESARPSHTSQYLCASSAGPRQFFGPGTRLTVL.

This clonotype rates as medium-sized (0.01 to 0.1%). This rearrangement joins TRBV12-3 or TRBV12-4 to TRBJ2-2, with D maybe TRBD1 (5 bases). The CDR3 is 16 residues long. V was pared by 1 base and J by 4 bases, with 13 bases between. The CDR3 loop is CASSLDRNWGTGELFF. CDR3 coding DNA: TGTGCCAGCAGTTTAGACAGGAATTGGGGCACCGGGGAGCTGTTTTTT.